Below are 11 T cell receptor beta chains sequenced from a single sample in a study of high-grade serous ovarian cancer treatment subgroups. Here immunoSEQ multiplex PCR was the method, and the copy in TCRdb shows in-frame clones only, minus some. This sample carries several thousand clones, around 75% of them seen once, and the ten largest clones take 4.5% to 7%. Tumor tissue was taken before any definitive surgery or chemotherapy was given. The sequenced sample was tumor tissue. The receptors were sampled from a human patient with high-grade serous ovarian cancer.

This chain links TRBV5-5 with TRBJ1-1; D is unresolved. CDR1 and CDR2 from the germline V gene are SGHKS and YYEKEE (reference sequence). This CDR3 is built from 17 residues. V lost 1 base and J 0 bases, leaving 16 bases between the germline ends. Here the CDR3 DNA reads TGTGCCAGCAGCTTGTTGGTCTTTGAGACCATGAACACTGAAGCTTTCTTT. Its protein is CASSLLVFETMNTEAFF.

In nucleotides, the CDR3 is TGTGCCAGCAGTTACTCCCCCAGGACGGTCTACAATGAGCAGTTCTTC. It yields the protein CASSYSPRTVYNEQFF. The chain employs TRBV6-5 and TRBJ2-1; D not resolved. The CDR3 spans 16 residues. V was trimmed by 0 bases and J by 3 bases, leaving 12 bases between them. Germline CDR1 MNHEY, CDR2 SVGAGI.

V gene TRBV9 combines with J gene TRBJ1-5; D is unclear. Trimming removed 0 bases from V and 5 bases from J, with 6 bases in between. Looked up from germline, CDR1 is SGDLS and CDR2 is YYNGEE. CDR3 size: 13 residues. The CDR3 region is CASSVDEDQPQHF. DNA for the CDR3: TGTGCCAGCAGCGTAGACGAAGATCAGCCCCAGCATTTT.

Only one count was recorded for this clone. The chain has TRBV11-2 and TRBJ1-5; 8 bases match TRBD1. The CDR3 has 17 amino acids. The germline CDR1 and CDR2 sequences are SGHAT and FQNNGV. V lost 0 bases to trimming and J lost 3 bases; unmatched junction nucleotides: 7. The CDR3: CASSLDLVTGDNQPQHF. The CDR3 region has the DNA TGTGCCAGCAGCTTAGATCTTGTGACAGGGGACAATCAGCCCCAGCATTTT.

The V and J genes are TRBV11-2 and TRBJ2-1; D may be TRBD2 (6 bases). The length of the CDR3 is 14 residues. Trimming pared 3 bases from V and 6 bases from J, leaving 12 bases between. The V gene's germline CDR1 is SGHAT and CDR2 FQNNGV. The CDR3 is CASSFPGTLNEQFF. The CDR3 nucleotides read TGTGCCAGCAGCTTCCCCGGGACTCTCAATGAGCAGTTCTTC.

This sequence joins TRBV5-6 and TRBJ2-5, with D perhaps matching TRBD1 (6 bases). Deletions cut 5 bases from V and 1 base from J, with 18 bases between. Germline V gives CDR1 SGHDT, CDR2 YYEEEE. CDR3 size: 16 residues. The CDR3 coding sequence is TGTGCCAGCAGATCTTACAGGGTAGGGGGCCAAGAGACCCAGTACTTC. It encodes CASRSYRVGGQETQYF. The full variable domain, with the rest looked up from reference TRBV5-6 and TRBJ2-5, is DAGVTQSPTHLIKTRGQQVTLRCSPKSGHDTVSWYQQALGQGPQFIFQYYEEEERQRGNFPDRFSGHQFPNYSSELNVNALLLGDSALYLCASRSYRVGGQETQYFGPGTRLLVL.

The CDR3 protein is CASTPGGANSPLHF. CDR3 coding DNA: TGTGCCAGCACTCCAGGGGGGGCAAATTCACCCCTCCACTTT. V and J are TRBV6-6 and TRBJ1-6; 7 nucleotides align to TRBD1. This CDR3 spans 14 amino acids. Germline V CDR1 and CDR2: MNHNY, SVGAGI (reference sequence). J gave up 7 bases and V 7 bases, and 7 bases lay outside the gene matches.

This chain connects TRBV29-1 to TRBJ1-1; no definite D call. Looked up from germline, CDR1 is SQVTM and CDR2 is ANQGSEA. The CDR3 is 11 residues long. With 7 bases removed from V and 1 base from J, the gap between germline ends came to 7 bases. The CDR3 spells CSAASNTEAFF. The CDR3 DNA sequence: TGCAGCGCGGCCTCGAACACTGAAGCTTTCTTT.

Sample share makes this clone large. The rearrangement uses TRBV5-8 and TRBJ1-3; 7 nucleotides match TRBD1. Germline V gene lookup returns CDR1 SGHTS and CDR2 YDEGEE. The CDR3 loop spans 15 amino acids. The junction had 4 bases not matched to a gene; V was cut back by 4 bases and J by 0 bases. This CDR3 reads CASSPGQRSGNTIYF. CDR3 nucleotides: TGTGCCAGCAGCCCGGGACAGCGCTCTGGAAACACCATATATTTT.

V usage is TRBV7-2 and J usage is TRBJ1-3; D uncertain. The CDR3 runs to 16 residues. Germline loops: CDR1 SGHTA, CDR2 FQGNSA. Trimming removed 1 base from V and 0 bases from J, with 10 bases in between. CDR3 sequence (DNA): TGTGCCAGCAGCTTAGAACAGAGACTCTCTGGAAACACCATATATTTT. This codes for CASSLEQRLSGNTIYF.

The chain recombines TRBV7-3 with TRBJ2-1; 7 positions agree with TRBD2. Trimming took 3 bases from V and 4 from J; bases not matched to a gene: 6. The CDR3 is 15 residues long. Germline V gives CDR1 SGHTA, CDR2 FQGTGA. CDR3 DNA: TGTGCCAGCAGCTTGGGGCTAGCGGAGTACAATGAGCAGTTCTTC. Amino acid sequence: CASSLGLAEYNEQFF. Filled out from reference TRBV7-3 and TRBJ2-1, the complete variable domain reads GAGVSQTPSNKVTEKGKYVELRCDPISGHTALYWYRQSLGQGPEFLIYFQGTGAADDSGLPNDRFFAVRPEGSVSTLKIQRTERGDSAVYLCASSLGLAEYNEQFFGPGTRLTVL.